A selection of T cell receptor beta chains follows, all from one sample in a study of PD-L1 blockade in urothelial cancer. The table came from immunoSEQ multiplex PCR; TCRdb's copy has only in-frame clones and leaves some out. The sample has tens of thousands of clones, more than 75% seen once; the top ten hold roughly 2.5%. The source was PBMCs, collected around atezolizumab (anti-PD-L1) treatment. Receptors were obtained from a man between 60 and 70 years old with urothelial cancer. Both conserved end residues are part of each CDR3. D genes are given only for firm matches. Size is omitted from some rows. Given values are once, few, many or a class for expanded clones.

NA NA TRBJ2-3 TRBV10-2 CASSEYLASTDTQYF TGCGCCAGCAGTGAGTATTTAGCAAGCACAGATACGCAGTATTTT
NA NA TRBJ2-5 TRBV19 CASSTTTRETQYF TGTGCCAGTAGTACGACTACCAGGGAGACCCAGTACTTC
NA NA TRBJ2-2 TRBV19 CASSIYAGTGELFF TGTGCCAGTAGTATATATGCGGGAACCGGGGAGCTGTTTTTT
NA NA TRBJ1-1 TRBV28 CASSTWGLEAFF TGTGCCAGCAGCACTTGGGGGCTTGAAGCTTTCTTT
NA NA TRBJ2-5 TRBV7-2 CASSLDPEITQYF TGTGCCAGCAGCTTAGACCCCGAGATTACCCAGTACTTC
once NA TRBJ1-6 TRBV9 CASSEGVITRANSPLHF TGTGCCAGCAGCGAGGGGGTTATTACTAGGGCCAACTCACCCCTCCACTTT
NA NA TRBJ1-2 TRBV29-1 CSVDRNYGYTF TGCAGCGTTGACAGGAACTATGGCTACACCTTC
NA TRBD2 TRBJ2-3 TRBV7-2 CASSSHASGSSSTDTQYF TGTGCCAGCAGCTCGCATGCTAGCGGGTCCTCTAGCACAGATACGCAGTATTTT
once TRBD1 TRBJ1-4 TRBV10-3 CAITNWTGETNEKLFF TGTGCCATCACCAACTGGACAGGGGAGACTAATGAAAAACTGTTTTTT
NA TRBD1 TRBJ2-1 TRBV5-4 CASSRGLDTRDEQFF TGTGCCAGCAGCAGGGGGCTGGACACCCGCGATGAGCAGTTCTTC
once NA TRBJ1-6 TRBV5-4 CASSLRDNGSPLHF TGTGCCAGCAGCTTGCGGGACAATGGTTCACCCCTCCACTTT
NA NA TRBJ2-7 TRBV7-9 CASSLIPLGGSYF TGTGCCAGCAGCTTAATACCCCTCGGGGGATCGTACTTC
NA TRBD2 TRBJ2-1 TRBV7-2 CASSFRLAGTDEQFF TGTGCCAGCAGCTTTCGACTAGCGGGAACGGATGAGCAGTTCTTC
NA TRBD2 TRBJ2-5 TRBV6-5 CASSPSRTSRETQYF TGTGCCAGCAGCCCCTCAAGGACTAGCAGGGAGACCCAGTACTTC
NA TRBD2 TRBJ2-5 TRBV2 CASSEVAGKETQYF TGTGCCAGCAGTGAAGTAGCGGGAAAAGAGACCCAGTACTTC